The 5 T cell receptor beta chains in this list originate from one sample, sequenced in a study of blood T cell dynamics during melanoma immunotherapy. Time point meaning: pre-treatment baseline. Data came from immunoSEQ multiplex PCR; TCRdb stores just in-frame clones and leaves some out. The sample lists some 16,000 clones; 70% to 90% were seen once. Sequencing used blood, obtained from a patient treated with checkpoint blockade. The receptors were gathered from a human donor with melanoma.

The rearrangement joins TRBV19 to TRBJ1-3; D call uncertain. Trimming pared 2 bases from V and 0 bases from J, leaving 11 bases between. The V gene's germline CDR1 is LNHDA and CDR2 SQIVND (reference sequence). The CDR3 covers 16 residues. The CDR3, as DNA: TGTGCCAGTAGTATAAATAGGCCGTACTCTGGAAACACCATATATTTT. Translating gives CASSINRPYSGNTIYF.

A single count supports this clone. The chain joins TRBV4-2 to TRBJ1-4, with a weak D call TRBD1 (6 bases). This CDR3 spans 14 amino acids. CDR1 LGHNA and CDR2 YNFKEQ come from the germline V gene. V dropped 2 bases and J dropped 5 bases, with 9 bases sitting between them. CDR3 protein: CASSQKTGNEKLFF. The DNA of the CDR3 is TGTGCCAGCAGCCAAAAGACAGGAAATGAAAAACTGTTTTTT.

The chain employs TRBV9 and TRBJ1-3; no reliable D call. The V end lost 7 bases, the J end lost 3 bases, and 8 bases lay between the germline ends. CDR1 is SGDLS, CDR2 YYNGEE, per germline. The CDR3 extends over 12 amino acids. CDR3 sequence: CASGGFGNTIYF. CDR3 DNA sequence: TGTGCCAGCGGAGGGTTTGGAAACACCATATATTTT.

This clone was seen only a few times. The rearrangement joins TRBV9 to TRBJ1-1, with 8 bases identical to TRBD1. J lost 1 base, V lost 4 bases, and 3 bases had no gene match. Germline V lookup: CDR1 SGDLS, CDR2 YYNGEE. The CDR3 has 14 amino acids. CDR3 loop: CASSPTGANTEAFF. CDR3 DNA: TGTGCCAGCAGCCCGACAGGGGCGAACACTGAAGCTTTCTTT.

The V gene is TRBV6-6, the J gene TRBJ2-7, with D maybe TRBD1 (5 bases). This CDR3 is 15 amino acids long. V lost 6 bases and J 4 bases, leaving 19 bases between the germline ends. In germline, CDR1 is MNHNY, CDR2 SVGAGI (reference sequence). CDR3 DNA: TGTGCCAGCAGGGAGACAGCTTCCTCACTTTACGAGCAGTACTTC. This translates into CASRETASSLYEQYF.